This TCR beta chain comes out of a study of T cells in Graves' hyperthyroidism and ophthalmopathy. Turning to the study itself: Peripheral blood sampling occurred at initial diagnosis, before any treatment.

At least ten counts were recorded for this clonotype. Its target is unknown. The CDR3 has 12 residues. Trimming cost V 3 bases and J 16 bases, with 14 bases left between them. Germline V gene sequence: CDR1 SGHTS, CDR2 YDEGEE. Isolation of PBMCs was performed on roughly 9 ml fresh peripheral blood. Study-level results: A 13 V-J model separated ophthalmopathy from stable hyperthyroidism. Most thyroid clonotypes that were expanded above 0.001 also turned up in blood.

The source material, RNA transcripts, was used to amplify TCR beta CDR3 regions. The TCR CDR3 was amplified in a first-round RT-PCR using the HTBI primer set. One entry per CDR3 protein results from TCRdb running MiXCR on the multiplex PCR reads. In the table there are 450,000 to 650,000 distinct CDR3 sequences, 14% of which are singletons. The specimen sequenced was blood. This TCR was sampled from a woman under 30 with Graves' ophthalmopathy. The V call is TRBV5-8, the J call TRBJ1-6, with D unclear. The CDR3 region is CASSSRAATLHF. The CDR3 DNA reads as TGTGCCAGCAGCTCGCGGGCCGCAACACTCCACTTT.